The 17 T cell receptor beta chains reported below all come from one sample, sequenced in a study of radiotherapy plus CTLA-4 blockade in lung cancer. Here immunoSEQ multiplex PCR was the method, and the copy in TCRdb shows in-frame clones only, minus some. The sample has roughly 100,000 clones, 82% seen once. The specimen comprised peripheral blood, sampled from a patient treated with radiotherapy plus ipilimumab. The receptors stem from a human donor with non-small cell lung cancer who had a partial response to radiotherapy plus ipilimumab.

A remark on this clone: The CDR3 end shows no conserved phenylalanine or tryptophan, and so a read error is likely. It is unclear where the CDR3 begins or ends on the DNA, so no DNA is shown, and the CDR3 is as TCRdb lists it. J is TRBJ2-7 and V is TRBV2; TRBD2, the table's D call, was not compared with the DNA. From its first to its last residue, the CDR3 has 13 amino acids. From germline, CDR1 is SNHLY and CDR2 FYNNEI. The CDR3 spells CASSPGTSGRPLA.

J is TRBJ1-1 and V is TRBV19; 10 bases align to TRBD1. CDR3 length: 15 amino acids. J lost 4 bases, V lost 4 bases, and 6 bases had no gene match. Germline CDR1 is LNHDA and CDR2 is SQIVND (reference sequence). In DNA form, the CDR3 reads TGTGCCAGTAGTAGAACCCGGACAGGGGGCACTGAAGCTTTCTTT. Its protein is CASSRTRTGGTEAFF.

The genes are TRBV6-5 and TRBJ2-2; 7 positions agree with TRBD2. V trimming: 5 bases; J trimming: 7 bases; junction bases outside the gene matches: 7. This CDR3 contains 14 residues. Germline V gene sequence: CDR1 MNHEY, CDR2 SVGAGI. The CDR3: CASSPWEGGGELFF. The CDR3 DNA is TGTGCCAGCAGTCCGTGGGAGGGTGGCGGGGAGCTGTTTTTT.

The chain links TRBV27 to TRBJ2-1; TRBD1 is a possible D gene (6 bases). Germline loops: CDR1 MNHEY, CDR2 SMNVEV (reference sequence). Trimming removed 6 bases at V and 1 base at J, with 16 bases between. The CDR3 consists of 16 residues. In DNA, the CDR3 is TGTGCCAGCAGACAAGATCGGGACACTTCCTACAATGAGCAGTTCTTC. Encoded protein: CASRQDRDTSYNEQFF.

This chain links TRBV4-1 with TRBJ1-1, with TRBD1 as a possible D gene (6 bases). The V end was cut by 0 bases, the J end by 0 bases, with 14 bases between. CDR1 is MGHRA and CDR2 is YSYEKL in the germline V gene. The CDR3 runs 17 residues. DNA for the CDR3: TGCGCCAGCAGCCAAGAAATTGATGCAGGGGTGAACACTGAAGCTTTCTTT. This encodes CASSQEIDAGVNTEAFF.

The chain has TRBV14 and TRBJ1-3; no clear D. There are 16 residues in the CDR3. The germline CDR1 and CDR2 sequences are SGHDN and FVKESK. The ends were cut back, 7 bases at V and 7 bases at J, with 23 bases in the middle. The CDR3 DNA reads TGTGCCAGCACCCTTTTACAACCACGAAGGAGGAACACCATATATTTT. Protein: CASTLLQPRRRNTIYF. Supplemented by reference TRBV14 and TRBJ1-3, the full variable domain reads EAGVTQFPSHSVIEKGQTVTLRCDPISGHDNLYWYRRVMGKEIKFLLHFVKESKQDESGMPNNRFLAERTGGTYSTLKVQPAELEDSGVYFCASTLLQPRRRNTIYFGEGSWLTVV.

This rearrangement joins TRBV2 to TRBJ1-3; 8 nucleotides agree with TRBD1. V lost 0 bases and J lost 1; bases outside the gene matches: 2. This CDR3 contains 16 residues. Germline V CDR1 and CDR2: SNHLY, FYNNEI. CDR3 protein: CASSEAGQASGNTIYF. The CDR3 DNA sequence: TGTGCCAGCAGTGAAGCGGGACAGGCATCTGGAAACACCATATATTTT.

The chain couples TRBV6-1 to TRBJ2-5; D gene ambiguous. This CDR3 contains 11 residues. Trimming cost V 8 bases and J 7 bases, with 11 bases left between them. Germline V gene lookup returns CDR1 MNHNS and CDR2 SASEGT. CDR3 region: CASSELRTQYF. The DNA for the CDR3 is TGTGCCAGCTCCGAGCTGCGGACCCAGTACTTC.

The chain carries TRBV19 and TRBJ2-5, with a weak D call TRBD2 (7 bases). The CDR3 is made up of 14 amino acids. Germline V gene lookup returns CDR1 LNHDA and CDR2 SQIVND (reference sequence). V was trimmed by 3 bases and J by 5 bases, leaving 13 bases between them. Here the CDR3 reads CASSIAGAEETQYF. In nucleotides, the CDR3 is TGTGCCAGTAGTATCGCGGGGGCAGAGGAGACCCAGTACTTC.

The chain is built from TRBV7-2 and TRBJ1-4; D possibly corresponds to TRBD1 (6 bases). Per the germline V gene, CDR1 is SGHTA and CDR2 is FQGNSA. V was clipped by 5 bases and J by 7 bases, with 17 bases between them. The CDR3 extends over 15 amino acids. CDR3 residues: CASSRTGSLGEKLFF. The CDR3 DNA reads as TGTGCCAGCAGCCGAACAGGGTCGTTGGGTGAAAAACTGTTTTTT. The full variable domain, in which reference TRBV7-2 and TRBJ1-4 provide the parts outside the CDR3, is GAGVSQSPSNKVTEKGKDVELRCDPISGHTALYWYRQSLGQGLEFLIYFQGNSAPDKSGLPSDRFSAERTGGSVSTLTIQRTQQEDSAVYLCASSRTGSLGEKLFFGSGTQLSVL.

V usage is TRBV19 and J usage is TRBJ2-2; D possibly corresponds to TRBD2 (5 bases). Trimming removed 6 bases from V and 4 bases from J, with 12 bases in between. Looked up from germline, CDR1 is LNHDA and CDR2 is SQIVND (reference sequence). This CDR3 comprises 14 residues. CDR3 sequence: CASSPPGVTGELFF. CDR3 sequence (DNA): TGTGCCAGTAGCCCCCCCGGGGTCACCGGGGAGCTGTTTTTT.

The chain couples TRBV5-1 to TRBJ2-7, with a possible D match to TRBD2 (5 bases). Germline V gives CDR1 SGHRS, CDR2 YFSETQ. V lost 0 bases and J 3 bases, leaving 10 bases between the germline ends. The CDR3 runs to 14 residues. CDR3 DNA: TGCGCCAGCAGCTTGGCCGAGGGTATCTACGAGCAGTACTTC. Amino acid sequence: CASSLAEGIYEQYF.

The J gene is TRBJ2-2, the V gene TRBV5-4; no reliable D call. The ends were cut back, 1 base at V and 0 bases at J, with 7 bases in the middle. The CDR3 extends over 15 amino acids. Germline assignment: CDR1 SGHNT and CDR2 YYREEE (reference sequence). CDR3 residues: CASSLTQANTGELFF. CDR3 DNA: TGTGCCAGCAGCTTGACGCAGGCGAACACCGGGGAGCTGTTTTTT.

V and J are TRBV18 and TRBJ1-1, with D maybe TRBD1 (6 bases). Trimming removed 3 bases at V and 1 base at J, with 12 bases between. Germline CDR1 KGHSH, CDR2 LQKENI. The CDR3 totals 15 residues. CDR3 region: CASSPGRGSNTEAFF. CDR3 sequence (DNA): TGTGCCAGCTCACCGGGCAGGGGCTCGAACACTGAAGCTTTCTTT.

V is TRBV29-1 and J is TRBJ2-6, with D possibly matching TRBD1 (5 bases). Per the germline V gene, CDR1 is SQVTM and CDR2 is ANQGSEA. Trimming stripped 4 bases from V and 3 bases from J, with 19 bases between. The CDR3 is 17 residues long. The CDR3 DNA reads TGCAGCGTTGTGTACTCCGCAGGGTTCGGTGGGGCCAACGTCCTGACTTTC. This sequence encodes CSVVYSAGFGGANVLTF.

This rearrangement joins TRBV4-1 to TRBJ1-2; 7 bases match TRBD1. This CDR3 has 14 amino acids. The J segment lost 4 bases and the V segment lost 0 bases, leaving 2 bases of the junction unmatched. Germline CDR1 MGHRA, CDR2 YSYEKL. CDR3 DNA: TGCGCCAGCAGCCAAGACGGACAGGTCTATGGCTACACCTTC. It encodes CASSQDGQVYGYTF.

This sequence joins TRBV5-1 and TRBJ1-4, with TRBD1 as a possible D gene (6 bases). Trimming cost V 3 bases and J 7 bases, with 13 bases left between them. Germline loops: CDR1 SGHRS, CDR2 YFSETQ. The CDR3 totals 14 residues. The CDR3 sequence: CASSSTGSGEKLFF. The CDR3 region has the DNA TGCGCCAGCAGCTCGACAGGATCAGGTGAAAAACTGTTTTTT.